These 27 T cell receptor beta chains share one sample of origin, sequenced in a study of cytomegalovirus exposure and HLA in healthy donors (dated 2017 in TCRdb). Library preparation was by the immunoSEQ multiplex PCR assay. For the multiplex PCR, a mixture combining 60 forward primers for TCR Vbeta segments and 13 reverse primers for TCR Jbeta segments was used. Sourced from immuneACCESS, this table was stored by TCRdb with only in-frame sequences that have V and J called. A share of the clones is absent; for the studies checked, an unresolved V gene accounts for under half, and the remainder has no known explanation. For this sample the table gives around 150,000 clones, of which over 70% were detected only once. The top ten hold around 3.1% of the sample. Material: PBMCs. These receptors all come from a man aged 35 to 55 in good health and CMV-seronegative.

This clone showed up just a few times. The V call is TRBV2, the J call TRBJ2-7, with 10 bases aligning to TRBD2. V lost 8 bases to trimming and J lost 6 bases; unmatched junction nucleotides: 13. CDR1 and CDR2 (germline): SNHLY, FYNNEI. CDR3 length: 15 amino acids. CDR3 residues: CASRTASGSFGEQYF. Here the CDR3 DNA reads TGTGCCAGCCGCACCGCTAGCGGGAGTTTTGGCGAGCAGTACTTC.

This chain links TRBV7-3 with TRBJ1-6; 7 bases align to TRBD1. Unmatched junction bases numbered 11, after V lost 5 bases and J lost 10 bases. This CDR3 is 15 amino acids long. The V gene's germline CDR1 is SGHTA and CDR2 FQGTGA. The CDR3 protein is CASSVRQGGESPLHF. As DNA, the CDR3 is TGTGCCAGCAGCGTTCGACAGGGTGGCGAATCACCCCTCCACTTT.

This clone was observed a few times. V usage is TRBV30 and J usage is TRBJ1-1, with a weak D call TRBD1 (5 bases). From germline, CDR1 is GTSNPN and CDR2 SVGIG (reference sequence). The V and J ends lost 4 bases and 0 bases respectively, with 15 bases between them. The CDR3 contains 15 residues. CDR3 in amino acids: CAWTPPGVMNTEAFF. For the CDR3, the DNA is TGTGCCTGGACCCCCCCGGGGGTGATGAACACTGAAGCTTTCTTT.

As to this clone: Germline is not matched at one junction end, which may reflect a read error. The chain is built from TRBV19 and TRBJ1-1; 12 nucleotides match TRBD1. The CDR3 loop spans 13 amino acids. CDR1 LNHDA and CDR2 SQIVND come from the germline V gene (reference sequence). The CDR3 is CASSIDRDRGRAF. The CDR3 nucleotides read TGTGCCAGTAGTATAGATCGGGACAGGGGGCGCGCCTTT. Supplemented by reference TRBV19 and TRBJ1-1, the full variable domain reads DGGITQSPKYLFRKEGQNVTLSCEQNLNHDAMYWYRQDPGQGLRLIYYSQIVNDFQKGDIAEGYSVSREKKESFPLTVTSAQKNPTAFYLCASSIDRDRGRAFGQGTRLTVV.

J is TRBJ2-7 and V is TRBV5-1; 7 bases are shared with TRBD1. The CDR3 length is 15 residues. The V segment lost 0 bases and the J segment 1 base; nucleotides outside the gene matches: 4. Germline values: CDR1 SGHRS, CDR2 YFSETQ. The CDR3 nucleotides read TGCGCCAGCAGCTTGGGGGGGACAGCGTCCTACGAGCAGTACTTC. Protein: CASSLGGTASYEQYF.

In this sample, this clone turned up a few times. The V call is TRBV11-1, the J call TRBJ1-1; 7 positions match TRBD1. Trimming cost V 1 base and J 10 bases; bases outside gene matches: 15. The CDR3 is 16 residues long. Germline-derived CDR1 and CDR2 are SGHAT and FQDESV (reference sequence). Written as DNA, the CDR3 is TGTGCCAGCAGCTTAGGGTTCCGACAGGGCTCGGAGGGAGCTTTCTTT. Translation: CASSLGFRQGSEGAFF.

This chain connects TRBV7-8 to TRBJ2-6, with D possibly matching TRBD1 (5 bases). This CDR3 spans 14 amino acids. Germline CDR1 is SGHVS and CDR2 is FQNEAQ. With 7 bases removed from V and 2 bases from J, the gap between germline ends came to 9 bases. For the CDR3, the DNA is TGTGCCAGCACCCAAGGGGCTGGGGCCAACGTCCTGACTTTC. This sequence encodes CASTQGAGANVLTF.

This chain connects TRBV29-1 to TRBJ1-5; TRBD1 matches at 7 bases. Germline-derived CDR1 and CDR2 are SQVTM and ANQGSEA. CDR3 length: 13 residues. Trimming at V came to 4 bases and at J to 3 bases, leaving 3 bases not matched to a gene. This CDR3 reads CSVAGQVNQPQHF. In nucleotides, the CDR3 is TGCAGCGTTGCTGGACAGGTCAATCAGCCCCAGCATTTT.

V usage is TRBV11-2 and J usage is TRBJ1-4; 7 bases fit TRBD1. The CDR3 is made up of 15 amino acids. The J segment lost 8 bases and the V segment lost 0 bases, leaving 6 bases of the junction unmatched. CDR1 is SGHAT and CDR2 is FQNNGV in the germline V gene. The CDR3 bases are TGTGCCAGCAGCTTAGATCGACAGGGATGGGAAAAACTGTTTTTT. Translating gives CASSLDRQGWEKLFF. The full variable domain, rest sourced from reference TRBV11-2 and TRBJ1-4, is EAGVAQSPRYKIIEKRQSVAFWCNPISGHATLYWYQQILGQGPKLLIQFQNNGVVDDSQLPKDRFSAERLKGVDSTLKIQPAKLEDSAVYLCASSLDRQGWEKLFFGSGTQLSVL.

CDR3 loop: CASSHPRTSGSSYNEQFF. CDR3 nucleotides: TGCGCCAGCAGCCACCCACGGACTAGCGGGAGCTCCTACAATGAGCAGTTCTTC. The J gene is TRBJ2-1, the V gene TRBV4-3; 13 nucleotides match TRBD2. Germline CDR1 LGHNA, CDR2 YSLEER. The V and J ends lost 3 bases and 0 bases, in that order; junction bases with no gene match: 5. The CDR3 runs 18 residues.

The V gene is TRBV9, the J gene TRBJ2-3; 7 nucleotides agree with TRBD1. Germline CDR1 reads SGDLS; CDR2 reads YYNGEE. V lost 1 base to trimming and J lost 4 bases; unmatched junction nucleotides: 3. The CDR3 has 14 residues. The CDR3 protein is CASSVLTGPDTQYF. The CDR3 DNA sequence: TGTGCCAGCAGCGTACTGACAGGGCCAGATACGCAGTATTTT.

The rearrangement uses TRBV6-6 and TRBJ1-1, with 9 bases fitting TRBD1. The CDR3 extends over 13 amino acids. Germline V lookup: CDR1 MNHNY, CDR2 SVGAGI (reference sequence). V was pared by 7 bases and J by 10 bases, with 10 bases of the junction left unmatched. The CDR3 spells CASNKDRGAGAFF. The CDR3 DNA reads as TGTGCCAGCAACAAAGACAGGGGGGCAGGAGCTTTCTTT.

V and J are TRBV4-2 and TRBJ2-1; the match to TRBD2 covers 12 bases. V was pared by 1 base and J by 8 bases, with 6 bases of the junction left unmatched. The CDR3 runs 16 residues. Germline CDR1 reads LGHNA; CDR2 reads YNFKEQ. The DNA of the CDR3 is TGTGCCAGCAGCCAAGCGACTAGCGGGAGCTGGCATGAGCAGTTCTTC. It specifies CASSQATSGSWHEQFF.

The chain employs TRBV5-6 and TRBJ2-7; D perhaps matches TRBD1 (5 bases). V gave up 7 bases and J gave up 0 bases, with 14 bases separating them. The CDR3 length is 14 residues. Germline-derived CDR1 and CDR2 are SGHDT and YYEEEE. DNA for the CDR3: TGTGCCAGCGCGGAAAGGGGAAGCTCCTACGAGCAGTACTTC. This translates into CASAERGSSYEQYF.

This chain connects TRBV9 to TRBJ1-2; D remains ambiguous. This CDR3 comprises 12 residues. The germline V gene has CDR1 SGDLS and CDR2 YYNGEE. V lost 3 bases and J lost 8, with 11 bases in between. CDR3 DNA: TGTGCCAGCAGCGCCGACTACTGGGGCTACACCTTC. It translates to CASSADYWGYTF.

The rearrangement joins TRBV5-1 to TRBJ2-1, with 10 positions matching TRBD1. The CDR3 loop spans 15 amino acids. The V gene end was trimmed by 3 bases and the J gene end by 4 bases; junction bases not matched to a gene: 4. Germline V gene sequence: CDR1 SGHRS, CDR2 YFSETQ. The CDR3 DNA sequence: TGCGCCAGCAGCTCCGGGACAGGGGTTTACAATGAGCAGTTCTTC. It specifies CASSSGTGVYNEQFF.

The V call is TRBV11-3, the J call TRBJ2-3, with TRBD2 matching 13 bases. V trimming: 3 bases; J trimming: 6 bases; junction bases outside the gene matches: 12. The CDR3 runs 18 residues. CDR1 and CDR2 (germline): SGHNT, YENEEA. CDR3 in amino acids: CASSFRTSGGLGSDTQYF. The DNA of the CDR3 is TGTGCCAGCAGCTTTCGGACTAGCGGGGGTCTAGGTTCTGATACGCAGTATTTT.

V gene TRBV27 combines with J gene TRBJ2-6; no definite D call. The CDR3 contains 14 residues. V was shortened by 11 bases and J by 0 bases, with 11 bases between the two germline ends. CDR1 and CDR2 from the germline V gene are MNHEY and SMNVEV (reference sequence). The chain's CDR3 is CAGTVLSGANVLTF. Here the CDR3 DNA reads TGTGCCGGCACCGTTCTCTCTGGGGCCAACGTCCTGACTTTC.

This chain uses TRBV9 with TRBJ1-2; no reliable D call. V lost 0 bases and J lost 6, with 9 bases in between. This CDR3 has 13 residues. Germline V lookup: CDR1 SGDLS, CDR2 YYNGEE. CDR3 loop: CASSVAEADGYTF. The CDR3 DNA sequence: TGTGCCAGCAGCGTAGCTGAGGCGGATGGCTACACCTTC.

J is TRBJ2-1 and V is TRBV7-2; 8 nucleotides agree with TRBD1. Trimming cost V 1 base and J 9 bases; bases outside gene matches: 8. Germline values: CDR1 SGHTA, CDR2 FQGNSA. The CDR3 covers 15 residues. CDR3 region: CASSLVARGHGEQFF. CDR3 bases: TGTGCCAGCAGCTTAGTGGCCAGGGGGCACGGTGAGCAGTTCTTC.

The chain recombines TRBV7-9 with TRBJ2-7; 11 bases match TRBD2. The CDR3 runs to 16 residues. The germline CDR1 and CDR2 sequences are SEHNR and FQNEAQ (reference sequence). CDR3 residues: CVTRPIAGGPSYEQYF. As DNA, the CDR3 is TGTGTGACCAGACCGATAGCGGGAGGGCCGTCCTACGAGCAGTACTTC. Full variable domain (outside the CDR3, taken from reference TRBV7-9 and TRBJ2-7): DTGVSQNPRHKITKRGQNVTFRCDPISEHNRLYWYRQTLGQGPEFLTYFQNEAQLEKSRLLSDRFSAERPKGSFSTLEIQRTEQGDSAMYLCVTRPIAGGPSYEQYFGPGTRLTVT.

The chain combines TRBV27 with TRBJ1-5, with a weak D call TRBD1 (6 bases). The CDR3 is 13 residues long. CDR1 MNHEY and CDR2 SMNVEV come from the germline V gene (reference sequence). V was pared by 9 bases and J by 6 bases, with 15 bases between. CDR3 sequence (DNA): TGTGCCAGATACAGGGAGCCCACTCAGCCCCAGCATTTT. Its protein product is CARYREPTQPQHF.

This clone occurred a few times. The chain is built from TRBV9 and TRBJ2-1, with TRBD1 identical over 8 bases. Trimming at V came to 0 bases and at J to 8 bases, leaving 7 bases not matched to a gene. In germline, CDR1 is SGDLS, CDR2 YYNGEE. The CDR3 is 15 amino acids. CDR3 loop: CASSVERTGFHEQFF. The CDR3 DNA reads TGTGCCAGCAGCGTAGAAAGGACAGGGTTCCATGAGCAGTTCTTC.

This clone was seen just once. V gene TRBV6-5 combines with J gene TRBJ2-7; the match to TRBD2 covers 8 bases. The CDR3 is 13 residues long. Trimming removed 2 bases from V and 7 bases from J; junction bases left unmatched: 4. Germline CDR1 MNHEY, CDR2 SVGAGI. The CDR3 region has the DNA TGTGCCAGCAGTTACAGTAGCGGGAAGGAGCAGTACTTC. It translates to CASSYSSGKEQYF.

The chain uses TRBV25-1 and TRBJ1-2, with D unresolved. V shed 7 bases and J shed 3 bases, with 15 bases lying between them. This CDR3 region has 14 residues. The germline V gene has CDR1 MGHDK and CDR2 SYGVNS. CDR3 residues: CASKGIAGHYGYTF. The CDR3 DNA sequence: TGTGCCAGCAAAGGGATCGCGGGCCACTATGGCTACACCTTC.

The chain links TRBV21-1 to TRBJ2-7; the table's D call, TRBD2, has no DNA check behind it. TRBV21-1 is a pseudogene locus. CDR3 size: 17 residues. This CDR3 is CASSKGPSGGAPYEQYF. The CDR3 bases are TGTGCCAGCAGCAAAGGGCCTAGCGGGGGGGCCCCCTACGAGCAGTACTTC.

The chain has TRBV5-1 and TRBJ1-1; D may be TRBD1 (6 bases). Trimming shortened V by 2 bases and J by 5 bases, and 16 bases separated the two germline ends. Germline V CDR1 and CDR2: SGHRS, YFSETQ. This CDR3 spans 15 amino acids. The CDR3 protein is CASSLQGVGATEAFF. CDR3 nucleotides: TGCGCCAGCAGCTTACAGGGTGTCGGGGCGACTGAAGCTTTCTTT.